The 8 T cell receptor beta chains listed next were all sequenced from one sample in a study of cytomegalovirus exposure and HLA in healthy donors. Primers: 60 Vbeta forward and 13 Jbeta reverse. Sequenced by immunoSEQ multiplex PCR; TCRdb stores in-frame clones only, minus some. The repertoire holds 150,000 to 180,000 clones, with around three quarters as singletons. Input material: PBMCs. These receptors all come from a woman aged 40 to 50 in good health and CMV-seronegative.

The rearrangement links TRBV6-1 to TRBJ1-1; no definite D call. The germline CDR1 and CDR2 sequences are MNHNS and SASEGT. V lost 3 bases and J lost 0, with 17 bases in between. This CDR3 is built from 17 residues. CDR3 in DNA: TGTGCCAGCAGTGACGGTCCAGGCCTAAACATGAACACTGAAGCTTTCTTT. Amino acid sequence: CASSDGPGLNMNTEAFF.

This sequence joins TRBV5-1 and TRBJ1-5; perhaps TRBD1 as D (6 bases). The germline gives CDR1 SGHRS, CDR2 YFSETQ. The CDR3 has 16 amino acids. The V end was cut by 4 bases, the J end by 5 bases, with 19 bases between. The CDR3 DNA follows: TGCGCCAGCAGCGCGGTTGACAGAGGGGGGGATCAGCCCCAGCATTTT. This codes for CASSAVDRGGDQPQHF.

The chain uses TRBV30 and TRBJ1-2; no clear D. Germline V gene sequence: CDR1 GTSNPN, CDR2 SVGIG (reference sequence). V lost 0 bases and J 6 bases, leaving 11 bases between the germline ends. The CDR3 is 13 amino acids. CDR3 sequence: CAWSVRQINGYTF. DNA for the CDR3: TGTGCCTGGAGTGTCAGGCAGATAAATGGCTACACCTTC.

This chain's CDR3 is CASSGGTGKETQYF. CDR3 nucleotide sequence: TGTGCCAGCAGTGGGGGGACAGGGAAAGAGACCCAGTACTTC. The chain recombines TRBV2 with TRBJ2-5; TRBD1 matches at 9 bases. Germline lookup yields CDR1 SNHLY and CDR2 FYNNEI. Trimming cost V 4 bases and J 3 bases; bases outside gene matches: 3. This CDR3 region has 14 residues. Supplemented by reference TRBV2 and TRBJ2-5, the full variable domain reads EPEVTQTPSHQVTQMGQEVILRCVPISNHLYFYWYRQILGQKVEFLVSFYNNEISEKSEIFDDQFSVERPDGSNFTLKIRSTKLEDSAMYFCASSGGTGKETQYFGPGTRLLVL.

This chain connects TRBV9 to TRBJ2-1; D is possibly TRBD1 (5 bases). The CDR3 consists of 16 residues. Germline CDR1 and CDR2: SGDLS and YYNGEE. The V gene lost 0 bases and the J gene lost 2 bases, with 12 bases spanning the gap. CDR3 DNA: TGTGCCAGCAGCGTAGGGGCAGGGCTTACCTACAATGAGCAGTTCTTC. Translated: CASSVGAGLTYNEQFF.

This rearrangement joins TRBV2 to TRBJ1-1; D ambiguous. V lost 7 bases and J lost 1, with 4 bases in between. The length of the CDR3 is 11 residues. CDR1 is SNHLY and CDR2 is FYNNEI in the germline V gene. The chain's CDR3 is CASKRNTEAFF. DNA for the CDR3: TGTGCCAGCAAGAGGAACACTGAAGCTTTCTTT. The complete variable domain, with remaining parts taken from reference TRBV2 and TRBJ1-1, reads EPEVTQTPSHQVTQMGQEVILRCVPISNHLYFYWYRQILGQKVEFLVSFYNNEISEKSEIFDDQFSVERPDGSNFTLKIRSTKLEDSAMYFCASKRNTEAFFGQGTRLTVV.

CDR3 DNA sequence: TGTGCCAGCAGCGCTCGGGAGACTGAAGCTTTCTTT. Residues: CASSARETEAFF. This chain links TRBV5-4 with TRBJ1-1; D is uncertain. The CDR3 runs to 12 residues. Trimming left V 4 bases short and J 5 bases short, with 9 bases between. The germline V gene encodes CDR1 SGHNT and CDR2 YYREEE (reference sequence).

V gene TRBV10-2 combines with J gene TRBJ1-1; D might be TRBD1 (5 bases). This CDR3 has 14 amino acids. V lost 7 bases and J 5 bases, leaving 17 bases between the germline ends. Looked up from germline, CDR1 is WSHSY and CDR2 is SAAADI. CDR3 sequence: CASISQAKGTEAFF. Written as DNA, the CDR3 is TGCGCCAGCATTTCGCAGGCAAAGGGGACTGAAGCTTTCTTT.